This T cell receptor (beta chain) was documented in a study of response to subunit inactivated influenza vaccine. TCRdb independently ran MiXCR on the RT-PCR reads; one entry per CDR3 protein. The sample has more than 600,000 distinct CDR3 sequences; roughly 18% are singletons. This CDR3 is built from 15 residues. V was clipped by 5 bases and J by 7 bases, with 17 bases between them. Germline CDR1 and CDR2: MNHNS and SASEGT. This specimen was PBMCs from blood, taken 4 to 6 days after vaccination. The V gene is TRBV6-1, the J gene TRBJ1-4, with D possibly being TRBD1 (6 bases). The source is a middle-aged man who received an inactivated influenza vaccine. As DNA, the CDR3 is TGTGCCAGCAGTAAAACCGACGGGACACTTGAAAAACTGTTTTTT. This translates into CASSKTDGTLEKLFF.